The sequence of this TCR beta chain was determined in a study of T cell responses to AZD1222 COVID-19 vaccine. TCRdb's copy holds only in-frame clones and misses some; the assay was immunoSEQ multiplex PCR. The sample lists roughly 120,000 clones, roughly 87% occurring once. The CDR3 spans 13 residues. The germline gives CDR1 LGHNA, CDR2 YSLEER. V lost 0 bases and J 9 bases, leaving 9 bases between the germline ends. The TCR comes from an adult in good health. This rearrangement joins TRBV4-3 to TRBJ2-1; TRBD2 is a possible D gene (5 bases). Sequencing was performed on peripheral blood, taken on day 0 of AZD1222 vaccination. The CDR3 region has the DNA TGCGCCAGCAGCCAAGAGCCTGGGAGTGAGCAGTTCTTC. Residues: CASSQEPGSEQFF.